Below are 12 T cell receptor beta chains sequenced from a single sample in a study of T cell changes during pregnancy in multiple sclerosis. Using immunoSEQ multiplex PCR, the repertoire was profiled, and TCRdb retains in-frame clones only, with some absent. The table lists 20,000 to 25,000 clones, about 89% of them singletons. Source: CD8+ T cells from peripheral blood mononuclear cells, taken in the first trimester of pregnancy. All receptors derive from a female donor in good health, enrolled as a control in a pregnancy study.

This sequence joins TRBV28 and TRBJ1-6, with TRBD1 matching over 9 bases. Unmatched junction bases numbered 3, after V lost 3 bases and J lost 9 bases. CDR1 and CDR2 from the germline V gene are MDHEN and SYDVKM. The CDR3 totals 14 residues. In DNA form, the CDR3 reads TGTGCCAGCAGTTTCGGGACAGGGCTTTCACCCCTCCACTTT. Protein product: CASSFGTGLSPLHF.

CDR3 DNA: TGTGCCAGCAGTTTCCCCCGGGATCCACCCCCCGGGGAGCTGTTTTTT. Amino acid sequence: CASSFPRDPPPGELFF. The chain uses TRBV28 and TRBJ2-2; TRBD2 might be the D (5 bases). The CDR3 totals 16 residues. The germline V gene encodes CDR1 MDHEN and CDR2 SYDVKM. V was shortened by 3 bases and J by 6 bases, with 17 bases between the two germline ends.

This clone was seen a few times. The V and J genes are TRBV4-3 and TRBJ2-6, with a weak D call TRBD2 (6 bases). The V and J ends lost 0 bases and 4 bases respectively, with 10 bases between them. The CDR3 extends over 16 amino acids. Germline V gene sequence: CDR1 LGHNA, CDR2 YSLEER. The CDR3 DNA sequence: TGCGCCAGCAGCCAAGAGGGGGGAGCAGGGGCCAACGTCCTGACTTTC. This codes for CASSQEGGAGANVLTF.

The chain recombines TRBV7-9 with TRBJ2-7, with 12 bases matching TRBD1. The trim removed 5 bases at V and 0 bases at J, leaving 8 bases unmatched. CDR3 length equals 17 residues. Per the germline V gene, CDR1 is SEHNR and CDR2 is FQNEAQ (reference sequence). The chain's CDR3 is CASSPWGQGAGSYEQYF. Here the CDR3 DNA reads TGTGCCAGCAGCCCCTGGGGACAGGGGGCCGGCTCCTACGAGCAGTACTTC.

The J gene is TRBJ2-7, the V gene TRBV15; 13 bases match TRBD2. With 1 base clipped from V and 6 bases from J, the junction kept 3 bases outside the gene matches. CDR1 LNHNV and CDR2 YYDKDF come from the germline V gene (reference sequence). The length of the CDR3 is 15 residues. Written as DNA, the CDR3 is TGTGCCACCAGCAGAGTGACTAGCGGGGGGTCCGAGCAGTACTTC. Protein: CATSRVTSGGSEQYF.

The chain has TRBV9 and TRBJ2-7; 11 bases are shared with TRBD2. The germline CDR1 and CDR2 sequences are SGDLS and YYNGEE. V shed 0 bases, J shed 4 bases, and the junction held 3 bases outside the gene matches. CDR3 length: 15 amino acids. In nucleotides, the CDR3 is TGTGCCAGCAGCGTAGCTAGCGGGGGGAATTACGAGCAGTACTTC. This codes for CASSVASGGNYEQYF.

The chain employs TRBV27 and TRBJ1-4; D is uncertain. Looked up from germline, CDR1 is MNHEY and CDR2 is SMNVEV (reference sequence). With 6 bases removed from V and 6 bases from J, the gap between germline ends came to 11 bases. The CDR3 has 13 residues. Here the CDR3 reads CASSFVAHEKLFF. As DNA, the CDR3 is TGTGCCAGCAGCTTTGTAGCGCATGAAAAACTGTTTTTT.

The chain employs TRBV7-6 and TRBJ2-3, with TRBD2 identical over 9 bases. With 4 bases clipped from V and 3 bases from J, the junction kept 5 bases outside the gene matches. The germline CDR1 and CDR2 sequences are SGHVS and FNYEAQ. The CDR3 has 15 amino acids. CDR3 sequence: CASSWGGRETDTQYF. CDR3 DNA sequence: TGTGCCAGCAGCTGGGGCGGGAGGGAGACAGATACGCAGTATTTT. The variable domain in full, with the rest retrieved from reference TRBV7-6 and TRBJ2-3, is GAGVSQSPRYKVTKRGQDVALRCDPISGHVSLYWYRQALGQGPEFLTYFNYEAQQDKSGLPNDRFSAERPEGSISTLTIQRTEQRDSAMYRCASSWGGRETDTQYFGPGTRLTVL.

The chain links TRBV19 to TRBJ1-5, with a weak D call TRBD1 (6 bases). V dropped 9 bases and J dropped 4 bases, with 19 bases sitting between them. The CDR3 runs 15 residues. CDR1 and CDR2 from the germline V gene are LNHDA and SQIVND (reference sequence). In DNA, the CDR3 is TGTGCCAGCCGGGGGGGCCTCAATAATAATCAGCCCCAGCATTTT. Its translation: CASRGGLNNNQPQHF.

V gene TRBV5-6 combines with J gene TRBJ1-4; D is unclear. V lost 6 bases, J lost 2 bases, and 14 bases lay in between. The CDR3 covers 15 residues. Per germline, CDR1 SGHDT and CDR2 YYEEEE. The CDR3 bases are TGTGCCAGCACCGAGCGCCCCAGCACTAATGAAAAACTGTTTTTT. This codes for CASTERPSTNEKLFF.

The V and J genes are TRBV7-8 and TRBJ2-2, with 13 bases identical to TRBD2. CDR1 is SGHVS, CDR2 FQNEAQ, per germline. With 5 bases clipped from V and 6 bases from J, the junction kept 12 bases outside the gene matches. This CDR3 is 18 amino acids long. The CDR3 is CASSQDVGTSGVSGELFF. CDR3 DNA: TGTGCCAGCAGCCAAGACGTTGGGACTAGCGGGGTTTCCGGGGAGCTGTTTTTT.

This rearrangement joins TRBV4-3 to TRBJ2-3; D might be TRBD2 (6 bases). The length of the CDR3 is 15 residues. Germline CDR1 is LGHNA and CDR2 is YSLEER. V shed 0 bases and J shed 1 base, with 8 bases lying between them. Here the CDR3 reads CASSQERGRTDTQYF. CDR3 sequence (DNA): TGCGCCAGCAGCCAAGAGCGGGGACGCACAGATACGCAGTATTTT.